This T cell receptor (beta chain) was identified during a study of blood T cell repertoires in COVID-19. The germline gives CDR1 LNHDA, CDR2 SQIVND (reference sequence). The ends lost 3 bases at V and 2 bases at J; junction bases unmatched: 10. The length of the CDR3 is 17 residues. Profiling relied on immunoSEQ multiplex PCR, and the TCRdb table lists in-frame clones only, not all of them. This table has approximately 110,000 clones, roughly 80% appearing once. The chain links TRBV19 to TRBJ2-3; 8 bases align to TRBD2. The origin of this receptor is a man aged 45-60 years with acute or convalescent COVID-19. The sequenced sample was peripheral blood. Here the CDR3 reads CASSIFPLAGPTDTQYF. CDR3 coding DNA: TGTGCCAGTAGTATTTTTCCATTAGCGGGACCCACAGATACGCAGTATTTT.